Here is one T cell receptor (beta chain) with its context. The germline gene is not matched at one end of the junction; a read error may be the cause. The sample comes from a study of blood T cell repertoires in COVID-19. CDR3 length equals 12 residues. CDR1 and CDR2 (germline): SGHDT, YYEEEE. Libraries were prepared by immunoSEQ multiplex PCR; TCRdb keeps only in-frame clonotypes and omits some of them. Of about 250,000 clones in the sample, 86% are singletons; the top ten hold 1.5% to 2%. The chain employs TRBV5-6 and TRBJ1-1, with 10 bases that match TRBD1. Sequenced: peripheral blood. This receptor was taken from a woman aged 55-70 years who had recovered from COVID-19. The CDR3 DNA is TGTGCCAGCAGCTTCCGGACAGGGGGTCTCTTTTTT. Translated, it gives CASSFRTGGLFF.